The 2 T cell receptor beta chains below all came from one sample that was sequenced in a study of blood T cells in healthy people across ages. A sample-barcoded 5' primer and a J-beta primer mix were used in a second PCR of about 7 to 11 cycles. MiXCR was run by TCRdb on the 5' RACE reads, yielding one entry per CDR3 protein. Of 780,000 or so distinct CDR3 sequences listed, 56% are singletons. Sequenced sample: blood. These receptors were collected from a man aged 35 to 55 in good health.

This chain joins TRBV7-2 and TRBJ2-6; 7 bases map to TRBD1. Germline CDR1 SGHTA, CDR2 FQGNSA. The CDR3 runs 19 residues. The ends lost 4 bases at V and 3 bases at J; junction bases unmatched: 15. The CDR3 region is CASSWILTGISGGANVLTF. The DNA for the CDR3 is TGTGCCAGCAGCTGGATTTTGACAGGGATCTCTGGTGGGGCCAACGTCCTGACTTTC.

This chain links TRBV29-1 with TRBJ2-1; TRBD2 is a possible D gene (6 bases). The germline CDR1 and CDR2 sequences are SQVTM and ANQGSEA. Trimming shortened V by 2 bases and J by 12 bases, and 17 bases separated the two germline ends. The CDR3 is made up of 13 amino acids. For the CDR3, the DNA is TGCAGCGTTGAACGGGGGAGCGGTTACGCGCAGTTCTTC. It encodes CSVERGSGYAQFF.